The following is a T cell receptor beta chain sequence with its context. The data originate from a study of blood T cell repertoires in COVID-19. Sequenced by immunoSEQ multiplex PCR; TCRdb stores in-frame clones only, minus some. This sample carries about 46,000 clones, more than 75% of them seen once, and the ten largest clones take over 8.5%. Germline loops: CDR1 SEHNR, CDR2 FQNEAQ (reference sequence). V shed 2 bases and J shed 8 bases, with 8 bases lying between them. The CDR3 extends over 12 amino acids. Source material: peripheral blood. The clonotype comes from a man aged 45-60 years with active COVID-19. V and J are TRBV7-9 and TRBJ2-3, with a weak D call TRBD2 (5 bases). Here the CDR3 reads CASSLQAGTQYF. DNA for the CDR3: TGTGCCAGCAGCTTACAGGCGGGTACGCAGTATTTT.